The rows below give T cell receptor beta chains drawn from one sample of a study of shared clonotypes between healthy human individuals. The method was immunoSEQ multiplex PCR; TCRdb's version includes in-frame clones alone and lacks a portion of them. The sample has around 330,000 clones; about 74% are singletons. Sequencing was performed on memory CD4+ T cells sorted from blood. Receptors originate from a man aged 30 to 39 in good health. Both conserved end residues are part of each CDR3. The D gene is left open where the match is weak. The listing skips clone size in some rows; elsewhere it reads once, few, many or a size class.

d_call	clone_size	v_call	j_call	cdr3_nt	cdr3_aa
NA	NA	TRBV7-2	TRBJ2-2	TGTGCCAGCAGCTTAGGGAGCCGGGAGCTGTTTTTT	CASSLGSRELFF
NA	NA	TRBV30	TRBJ1-1	TGTGCCTGGATCGGTGCTTTCTTT	CAWIGAFF
NA	NA	TRBV7-9	TRBJ2-5	TGTGCCAGCACCCGATCCCCCGGGCTAGAGACCCAGTACTTC	CASTRSPGLETQYF
NA	few	TRBV2	TRBJ2-3	TGTGCCAGCAGTGAACAGGCAGTTCGCACAGATACGCAGTATTTT	CASSEQAVRTDTQYF
NA	NA	TRBV29-1	TRBJ1-1	TGCAGCGTCCACAGGTCTCTACACCCGCTCGCTTTCTTT	CSVHRSLHPLAFF
TRBD2	NA	TRBV5-1	TRBJ2-1	TGCGCCAGCAGCTTCCTTAGCGGGAGTTCCGGGAATGAGCAGTTCTTC	CASSFLSGSSGNEQFF
NA	few	TRBV5-4	TRBJ1-2	TGTGCCAGCAGCTTGGAAGGGGCATATGGCTACACCTTC	CASSLEGAYGYTF
TRBD1	NA	TRBV5-1	TRBJ1-2	TGCGCCAGCAGCTTGGAAGGACAGGGGGCTGAAGGCTACACCTTC	CASSLEGQGAEGYTF
NA	NA	TRBV28	TRBJ2-2	TGTGCCAGCAGTCCGGGCACTTTTTCCGGGGAGCTGTTTTTT	CASSPGTFSGELFF
NA	NA	TRBV7-9	TRBJ2-7	TGTGCCAGCAGGAAAGCGGGGACATCCTACGAGCAGTACTTC	CASRKAGTSYEQYF
TRBD2	NA	TRBV5-4	TRBJ2-7	TGTGCCAGCAGCTTCGGCGGGAGGAATGGGGAGCAGTACTTC	CASSFGGRNGEQYF
NA	NA	TRBV6-6	TRBJ2-2	TGTGCCAGCAGCCGGTTTAGGGCTGACACCGGGGAGCTGTTTTTT	CASSRFRADTGELFF
NA	NA	TRBV19	TRBJ1-5	TGTGCCAGTAGTATGACCGGGCTAAATCAGCCCCAGCATTTT	CASSMTGLNQPQHF
NA	few	TRBV5-1	TRBJ2-3	TGCGCCAGCAGCTTGTTGCCAGGGGCAAGCACAGATACGCAGTATTTT	CASSLLPGASTDTQYF
TRBD1	once	TRBV15	TRBJ1-2	TGTGCCACCAGCAGAGGCCTCGGGGGCAGGGGGCGCAGCTATGGCTACACCTTC	CATSRGLGGRGRSYGYTF
TRBD1	NA	TRBV2	TRBJ1-5	TGTGCCAGCAGCACACAGACCGGGACAGGGGATCAGCCCCAGCATTTT	CASSTQTGTGDQPQHF
NA	NA	TRBV28	TRBJ2-4	TGTGCCAGCAGGGGACTAGCCAAAAACATTCAGTACTTC	CASRGLAKNIQYF
TRBD1	NA	TRBV11-2	TRBJ2-7	TGTGCCAGCAGCCCACTAGGACAGGGATCCTACGAGCAGTACTTC	CASSPLGQGSYEQYF
TRBD1	once	TRBV4-3	TRBJ2-6	TGCGCCAGCAGCCAAGATCGGGACAGGGTTTTGGCCAACGTCCTGACTTTC	CASSQDRDRVLANVLTF
NA	NA	TRBV7-3	TRBJ2-5	TGTGCCAGCAGCATCGGGCCCCCCAGCGTAGGGACCCAGTACTTC	CASSIGPPSVGTQYF
NA	NA	TRBV5-4	TRBJ2-2	TGTGCCAGCAGCTCTCAGGGTTCCACCGGGGAGCTGTTTTTT	CASSSQGSTGELFF
NA	NA	TRBV5-4	TRBJ2-4	TGTGCCAGCAGCTCGGGGGGCCTAGCGCAAAACATTCAGTACTTC	CASSSGGLAQNIQYF
NA	NA	TRBV2	TRBJ2-7	TGTGCCAGCACCCGAAGTGGGGGATTTCGCTACGAGCAGTACTTC	CASTRSGGFRYEQYF
TRBD1	many	TRBV19	TRBJ2-2	TGTGCCAGTAGGACAGACAGGGGCACCGGGGAGCTGTTTTTT	CASRTDRGTGELFF
NA	NA	TRBV7-2	TRBJ2-6	TGTGCCAGCAGCTCACCCCCGGGAGCCAACGTCCTGACTTTC	CASSSPPGANVLTF
NA	NA	TRBV28	TRBJ2-5	TGTGCCAGCAGGGACAGTCTCCCGGGGACCCAGTACTTC	CASRDSLPGTQYF
NA	NA	TRBV2	TRBJ1-1	TGTGCCAGCGTTGGTGGAGTGAACACTGAAGCTTTCTTT	CASVGGVNTEAFF
NA	NA	TRBV2	TRBJ2-2	TGTGCCAGCAGGAAAGGGAGCCCCGTGAACACCGGGGAGCTGTTTTTT	CASRKGSPVNTGELFF
TRBD2	NA	TRBV4-1	TRBJ2-1	TGCGCCAGCAGCCCCTCGGGACTAGCGGCCTACAATGAGCAGTTCTTC	CASSPSGLAAYNEQFF
NA	once	TRBV6-5	TRBJ1-1	TGTGCCAGCAGCTTAACGTCAGCGACTGACACTGAAGCTTTCTTT	CASSLTSATDTEAFF
TRBD2	NA	TRBV2	TRBJ2-1	TGTGCCAGCAGTGAGGATAGCGGGAGTTTTAGCTCCTACAATGAGCAGTTCTTC	CASSEDSGSFSSYNEQFF
NA	NA	TRBV15	TRBJ2-1	TGTGCCACCGCCGAAGGGGTACGCTCCTACAATGAGCAGTTCTTC	CATAEGVRSYNEQFF
NA	NA	TRBV28	TRBJ1-4	TGTGCCAGCGCGTTTTGGGGAGTTAATGAAAAACTGTTTTTT	CASAFWGVNEKLFF
NA	NA	TRBV7-9	TRBJ1-4	TGTGCCAGCAGCTTTGGACAGCGAATAGAAAAACTGTTTTTT	CASSFGQRIEKLFF
NA	NA	TRBV28	TRBJ1-5	TGTGCCAGCACCCGACAGACAAGCAATCAGCCCCAGCATTTT	CASTRQTSNQPQHF
TRBD2	NA	TRBV2	TRBJ2-5	TGTGCCTCCCGAGGGGAGGGGGAGGTTAGTCTAGCGGGACTCCAAGAGACCCAGTACTTC	CASRGEGEVSLAGLQETQYF
NA	NA	TRBV5-6	TRBJ1-1	TGTGCCAGCAGCTTAGAGGGTATCGCTTTCTTT	CASSLEGIAFF
TRBD2	NA	TRBV12-5	TRBJ2-1	TGTGCTAGTGGTTTGGTACCCGGGACTAGCGGCAATGAGCAGTTCTTC	CASGLVPGTSGNEQFF
NA	few	TRBV18	TRBJ1-1	TGTGCCAGCTCAACCGACGAGAACACTGAAGCTTTCTTT	CASSTDENTEAFF
TRBD2	NA	TRBV10-3	TRBJ2-1	TGTGCCATCAGTGAGGGGCTAGCGGTAAACTACAATGAGCAGTTCTTC	CAISEGLAVNYNEQFF
NA	NA	TRBV7-9	TRBJ2-3	TGTGCCAGCAGCCCCAAACGTAGGGTTGGAGATACGCAGTATTTT	CASSPKRRVGDTQYF
NA	NA	TRBV7-6	TRBJ2-5	TGTGCCAGCAGCTTAGATACAGGGCGAGAGACCCAGTACTTC	CASSLDTGRETQYF
NA	NA	TRBV5-6	TRBJ1-1	TGTGCCAGCAGCTTGATGGTAGTCCGGGCCATAGGGAACACTGAAGCTTTCTTT	CASSLMVVRAIGNTEAFF
NA	NA	TRBV11-2	TRBJ2-7	TGTGCCAGCAGTCTTCTGTTTGGGGACGAGCAGTACTTC	CASSLLFGDEQYF
NA	NA	TRBV20-1	TRBJ1-3	TGCAGTGCTATACTTGGAAACACCATATATTTT	CSAILGNTIYF
TRBD1	NA	TRBV2	TRBJ1-5	TGTGCCAGCAGTGAGAGGCAGGGGGCCCGACAGCCCCAGCATTTT	CASSERQGARQPQHF
NA	NA	TRBV29-1	TRBJ1-1	TGCAGCGTTGTGGTCACTGAAGCTTTCTTT	CSVVVTEAFF
TRBD2	NA	TRBV30	TRBJ2-7	TGTGCCTGGAGTTTCGGTCTAGCGGGAGTCCAGCAGTACTTC	CAWSFGLAGVQQYF